The TCR beta chain described here comes from a study of spatial heterogeneity in lung cancer. Every cDNA TCR molecule received its own unique molecular identifier. TCRdb passed the 5' RACE reads through MiXCR, listing each CDR3 protein once. The data show 8,500 to 14,000 distinct CDR3 sequences, with roughly 3.7% seen just once and 6.5% to 9.5% held by the top ten. V was clipped by 1 base and J by 4 bases; unmatched bases: 20. Germline CDR1 is SQVTM and CDR2 is ANQGSEA. The CDR3 has 20 residues. This clonotype is labeled medium-sized. The sample's time point: sample taken at primary tumor resection. Whole RNA, isolated from tumor, nontumor lung or frozen PBMC, was sequenced without prior sorting. The approximately 72 donors had untreated early-stage non-small cell lung cancer.

The specimen was normal lung tissue next to the tumor, collected at surgery. The receptor was derived from a male donor with early-stage non-small cell lung cancer. The J gene is TRBJ2-3, the V gene TRBV29-1, with 10 bases fitting TRBD2. CDR3 in amino acids: CSVEGLPPATGTSVADTQYF. CDR3 DNA sequence: TGCAGCGTTGAAGGTCTCCCCCCCGCCACCGGGACTAGCGTGGCAGATACGCAGTATTTT.